The clone carrying this T cell receptor beta chain was observed at least ten times. The V end lost 4 bases, the J end lost 6 bases, and 12 bases lay between the germline ends. Germline V gene data show CDR1 as LGHDT and CDR2 as YNNKEL (reference sequence). This CDR3 is 13 amino acids long. The source of the sample is a study of regulatory T cells in long-lasting Graves disease. Investigators prepared the TCR beta libraries by applying iRepertoire HTBI primers and Arm-PCR of CDR3 regions. Methods used by the authors: In the combined samples, approximately 62 TRBV and under 15 TRBJ segments were identified. TCRdb independently ran MiXCR on the multiplex PCR reads; one entry per CDR3 protein. It is TCRdb's table, rather than the study itself, that gives the V and J calls and clone size. The sample shows some 440,000 distinct CDR3 sequences, more than 20% of them seen only once. This sample's time point: persistent/refractory GD, antithyroid drugs over 5 years with positive TRAb. From PBMCs, RNA was extracted and then used to make the TCR library.

Sequences were derived from peripheral blood mononuclear cells (PBMCs), sampled when the disease was refractory, from a patient treated with antithyroid drugs. The receptor comes from a female donor with Graves disease. The rearrangement uses TRBV3-1 and TRBJ1-1; D remains unclear. The CDR3 DNA reads as TGTGCCAGCAGCCCTGATGTCGGGTCTGAAGCTTTCTTT. It specifies CASSPDVGSEAFF.